Listed here are 8 T cell receptor beta chains from one sample, sequenced in a study of blood T cell repertoires in COVID-19. Sequencing used immunoSEQ multiplex PCR; TCRdb keeps in-frame clones, though not all of them. Here the sample spans some 140,000 clones, around 83% being singletons. The sequencing input was peripheral blood. These receptors were taken from a woman aged 60-75 years with acute or convalescent COVID-19.

The V call is TRBV19, the J call TRBJ2-2; D gene unclear. V was clipped by 5 bases and J by 3 bases, with 7 bases between them. The CDR3 loop spans 13 amino acids. Germline CDR1 is LNHDA and CDR2 is SQIVND (reference sequence). CDR3 region: CASSLQDTGELFF. The DNA of the CDR3 is TGTGCCAGTAGTCTCCAGGACACCGGGGAGCTGTTTTTT.

In its sample, this clone was seen a few times. The chain combines TRBV5-5 with TRBJ1-5; 7 bases line up with TRBD1. The germline gives CDR1 SGHKS, CDR2 YYEKEE (reference sequence). With V trimmed by 4 bases and J by 1 base, 8 bases remained unmatched. This CDR3 contains 16 residues. The CDR3 reads CASSPQTGLSNQPQHF. CDR3 DNA: TGTGCCAGCAGCCCCCAGACAGGGTTGAGCAATCAGCCCCAGCATTTT.

The chain is built from TRBV5-1 and TRBJ2-6; a weak D match, TRBD2 (7 bases). The germline V and J ends were trimmed by 4 bases and 1 base, with 21 bases remaining between them. CDR1 and CDR2 from the germline V gene are SGHRS and YFSETQ. The CDR3 sequence is 19 residues long. CDR3 sequence: CASSPRGGRGRSGANVLTF. In nucleotides, the CDR3 is TGCGCCAGCAGCCCCCGCGGGGGCAGGGGCCGTTCTGGGGCCAACGTCCTGACTTTC.

The chain joins TRBV12-5 to TRBJ1-1, with 7 bases lining up with TRBD1. Germline V gives CDR1 LGHNT, CDR2 FRNRAP. The V segment lost 5 bases and the J segment 5 bases; nucleotides outside the gene matches: 8. The CDR3 is 14 residues long. The CDR3 DNA is TGTGCTAGTGGTCATTCACAGGGGAGGACTGAAGCTTTCTTT. Protein product: CASGHSQGRTEAFF.

The chain couples TRBV30 to TRBJ2-3; D gene uncertain. This CDR3 contains 12 residues. The germline CDR1 and CDR2 sequences are GTSNPN and SVGIG (reference sequence). Between the trimmed V and J ends, which lost 8 bases and 1 base, there was a span of 10 bases. The CDR3 DNA sequence: TGTGCCAGAAAAACGGGCACAGATACGCAGTATTTT. This sequence encodes CARKTGTDTQYF.

The chain has TRBV4-1 and TRBJ1-5, with 8 nucleotides matching TRBD1. The CDR3 loop spans 16 amino acids. Germline CDR1 MGHRA, CDR2 YSYEKL. The V and J ends lost 4 bases and 6 bases, in that order; junction bases with no gene match: 11. CDR3: CASSRPGTDRAQPQHF. CDR3 DNA sequence: TGCGCCAGCAGCCGGCCAGGAACGGACAGGGCTCAGCCCCAGCATTTT.

The rearrangement links TRBV6-5 to TRBJ1-2, with 10 bases fitting TRBD1. V dropped 6 bases and J dropped 7; count of bases not matched to a gene: 5. Looked up from germline, CDR1 is MNHEY and CDR2 is SVGAGI. The CDR3 loop spans 13 amino acids. The CDR3 DNA sequence: TGTGCCAGCAGCCCGGACAGGGGGTTTGGCTACACCTTC. Translated: CASSPDRGFGYTF.

This chain uses TRBV20-1 with TRBJ1-2, with D uncertain. The CDR3 is made up of 11 amino acids. The V end was cut by 4 bases, the J end by 8 bases, with 11 bases between. Per the germline V gene, CDR1 is DFQATT and CDR2 is SNEGSKA (reference sequence). CDR3 sequence (DNA): TGCAGTGCTACCCTCGAGGCCGGCTACACCTTC. The encoded protein is CSATLEAGYTF.